The clone carrying this T cell receptor beta chain was counted a single time. As yet, its antigen is unknown. This entry comes from a study of shared clonotypes between healthy human individuals. Study-level points and caveats: A generally larger estimated richness was seen in naive subsets than in memory subsets. Limited genetic and exposure-history diversity came from having few donors.

The CDR3 is made up of 18 amino acids. V was shortened by 2 bases and J by 6 bases, with 26 bases between the two germline ends. Germline V gene data show CDR1 as SGHVS and CDR2 as FNYEAQ. The study ran the assay at deep level. When replicate PCRs were run on sorted subsets, they used around 200 ng DNA, approximately 33,000 T cell genomes. Sequenced by immunoSEQ multiplex PCR; TCRdb stores in-frame clones only, minus some. This sample has 1.4 million or so clones, with around 98.5% found just once. J is TRBJ2-7 and V is TRBV7-6, with D maybe TRBD2 (5 bases). The origin of this receptor is a man younger than 40 in good health. The sample taken for sequencing was naive CD4+ T cells sorted from blood. Subset denoted: CD45RA+ positively selected. The CDR3 DNA reads TGTGCCAGCAGCTTATTAGAGGGTTTTGGGCTGGCCATGAGCGAGCAGTACTTC. The encoded protein is CASSLLEGFGLAMSEQYF. The full variable domain, rest sourced from reference TRBV7-6 and TRBJ2-7, is GAGVSQSPRYKVTKRGQDVALRCDPISGHVSLYWYRQALGQGPEFLTYFNYEAQQDKSGLPNDRFSAERPEGSISTLTIQRTEQRDSAMYRCASSLLEGFGLAMSEQYFGPGTRLTVT.